The rows below give T cell receptor beta chains drawn from one sample of a study of T-cell reconstitution after alpha-beta-depleted transplantation in children. TCRdb independently ran MiXCR on the PCR reads; one entry per CDR3 protein. The sample has about 230,000 distinct CDR3 sequences; 9.5% to 13% are singletons. The input for sequencing was PBMCs, taken before TCRalphabeta/CD19-depleted stem cell transplant. The receptors stem from a child less than two years old with acute myeloid leukemia, due to receive a stem cell transplant. Each CDR3 is given with its conserved first and last residue.

>TRBV11-3
CASSYRGLAGGLAYEQYF
>TRBV27
CASSFGTGANTQYF
>TRBV7-3
CASSLWVLAGGDNEQFF
>TRBV5-1
CASSSLSYEQYF
>TRBV4-2
CAIVDQNTGELFF
>TRBV12-3/TRBV12-4
CASSLGGGGSRTQYF
>TRBV2
CASNLAGVETQYF
>TRBV24-1
CATSDWTSGSSGELFF
>TRBV6-2/TRBV6-3
CASSIRTSGIYEQYF
>TRBV7-9
CASSYGLADDEQFF
>TRBV28
CASSLFGGKETQYF
>TRBV6-5
CASSSSVLGDTQYF
>TRBV12-3/TRBV12-4
CASSLSLTSTDTQYF
>TRBV7-2
CASSTTGGPYEQYF
>TRBV4-3
CASSQVGSGLKGVTQYF
>TRBV19
CASSTTGGAGNQPQHF
>TRBV2
CASTRDRTEAFF
>TRBV6-6
CASSYGAEQYF
>TRBV7-2
CASSLVGGNVYGYTF
>TRBV6-5
CASSSEDRANATNEKLFF
>TRBV29-1
CSVEDIGYGYTF
>TRBV5-1
CASSRMGETQYF
>TRBV12-5
CASGLFPSYEQYF
>TRBV3-1
CASSQVDGYTF
>TRBV12-3/TRBV12-4
CASNPYFYEQYF
>TRBV6-2/TRBV6-3
CASSSTSGNNEQFF
>TRBV5-1
CASSLAPSEADTQYF